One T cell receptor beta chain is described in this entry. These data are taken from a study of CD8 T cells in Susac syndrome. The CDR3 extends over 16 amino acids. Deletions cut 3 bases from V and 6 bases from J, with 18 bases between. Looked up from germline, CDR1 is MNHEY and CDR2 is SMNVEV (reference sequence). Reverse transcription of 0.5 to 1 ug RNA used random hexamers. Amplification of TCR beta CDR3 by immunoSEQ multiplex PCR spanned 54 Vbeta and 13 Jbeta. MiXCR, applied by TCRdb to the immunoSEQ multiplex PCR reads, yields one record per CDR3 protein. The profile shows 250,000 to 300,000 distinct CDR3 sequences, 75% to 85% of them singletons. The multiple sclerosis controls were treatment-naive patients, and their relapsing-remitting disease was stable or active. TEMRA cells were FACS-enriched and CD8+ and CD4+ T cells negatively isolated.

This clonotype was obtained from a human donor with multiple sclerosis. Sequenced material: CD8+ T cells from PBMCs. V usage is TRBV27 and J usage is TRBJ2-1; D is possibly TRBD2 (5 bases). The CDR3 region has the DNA TGTGCCAGCAGTTTGAGCTCGGTGCATCGGGGCAATGAGCAGTTCTTC. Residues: CASSLSSVHRGNEQFF.